These T cell receptor beta chains were read from a single sample in a study of shared T cell receptors in the human thymus. The data were produced by immunoSEQ multiplex PCR, yet TCRdb's version contains in-frame clones alone and is incomplete. The table has some 720,000 clones, more than 75% seen once; the top ten hold 0.0095% to 0.013%. These same data were also listed under a study on human thymus T cells.

The sequenced material came from thymocytes. These receptor sequences come from a boy in the first two years of life with a congenital heart defect. Both conserved end residues are part of each CDR3. The D gene is left open where the match is weak. Size is omitted from some rows. Given values are once, few, many or a class for expanded clones.

j_call d_call v_call clone_size cdr3_aa cdr3_nt
TRBJ1-2 TRBD1 TRBV13 - CASSPGTGVGPSYGYTF TGTGCCAGCAGCCCCGGGACAGGGGTCGGTCCTAGCTATGGCTACACCTTC
TRBJ2-1 - TRBV6-5 - CASSYEGLSDNEQFF TGTGCCAGCAGTTACGAGGGACTTTCAGACAATGAGCAGTTCTTC
TRBJ1-1 TRBD1 TRBV29-1 - CSVDPGQENTEAFF TGCAGCGTTGACCCGGGACAGGAAAACACTGAAGCTTTCTTT
TRBJ2-7 - TRBV5-4 few CASSFIYEQYF TGTGCCAGCAGCTTCATCTACGAGCAGTACTTC
TRBJ2-3 TRBD1 TRBV6-5 - CASSYERQGAADTQYF TGTGCCAGCAGTTACGAAAGACAGGGGGCGGCAGATACGCAGTATTTT
TRBJ2-7 TRBD2 TRBV30 - CAWSSPSGPSSYEQYF TGTGCCTGGAGTTCCCCTAGCGGGCCGAGCTCCTACGAGCAGTACTTC
TRBJ2-5 TRBD2 TRBV5-6 - CASSPSGTTYLQETQYF TGTGCCAGCAGCCCCTCAGGGACTACCTACCTCCAAGAGACCCAGTACTTC
TRBJ1-1 TRBD1 TRBV27 - CASVKTGVVNTEAFF TGTGCCAGCGTGAAGACAGGGGTAGTGAACACTGAAGCTTTCTTT
TRBJ1-5 TRBD1 TRBV6-5 - CASRGQGARQPQHF TGTGCCAGCAGGGGACAGGGGGCACGGCAGCCCCAGCATTTT
TRBJ2-7 TRBD1 TRBV20-1 - CSPGTGREQYF TGCAGCCCCGGGACAGGGAGAGAGCAGTACTTC
TRBJ2-1 - TRBV6-5 - CASSYPVDSSYNEQFF TGTGCCAGCAGTTACCCCGTGGACAGCTCCTACAATGAGCAGTTCTTC
TRBJ2-3 - TRBV11-2 - CASSLPTRGTQYF TGTGCCAGCAGCTTACCTACCAGGGGTACGCAGTATTTT
TRBJ2-7 TRBD1 TRBV4-3 - CASSQGDRAYEQYF TGCGCCAGCAGCCAAGGGGACAGGGCCTACGAGCAGTACTTC
TRBJ1-3 - TRBV6-6 - CASSPGGVLSGNTIYF TGTGCCAGCAGCCCCGGCGGGGTCCTCTCTGGAAACACCATATATTTT
TRBJ1-1 TRBD1 TRBV5-1 - CASSSRQGSAEAFF TGCGCCAGCAGCTCCCGACAGGGTTCAGCTGAAGCTTTCTTT
TRBJ2-1 TRBD2 TRBV7-9 - CASSLGGTSGRGMTNEQFF TGTGCCAGCAGCTTAGGAGGGACTAGCGGGAGAGGCATGACAAATGAGCAGTTCTTC
TRBJ1-2 - TRBV4-1 - CASSQEAGVDHGYTF TGCGCCAGCAGCCAAGAGGCAGGGGTAGACCATGGCTACACCTTC
TRBJ2-7 TRBD1 TRBV28 - CASSPDRGSHEQYF TGTGCCAGCAGCCCCGACAGGGGCTCCCACGAGCAGTACTTC
TRBJ2-1 TRBD2 TRBV10-3 - CAISESLAGGPYNEQFF TGTGCCATCAGTGAGTCGTTAGCGGGAGGGCCCTACAATGAGCAGTTCTTC
TRBJ1-2 - TRBV7-3 - CASSLGQGNGYTF TGTGCCAGCAGCTTAGGTCAGGGGAATGGCTACACCTTC
TRBJ2-7 TRBD1 TRBV28 - CASSENPTGGKGYEQYF TGTGCCAGCAGCGAAAATCCCACAGGGGGTAAAGGCTACGAGCAGTACTTC
TRBJ2-3 - TRBV4-3 - CASSTTGLRDTQYF TGCGCCAGCAGCACTACAGGTCTTAGGGATACGCAGTATTTT
TRBJ2-7 - TRBV7-9 - CASSRLAYEQYF TGTGCCAGCAGCCGGCTAGCTTACGAGCAGTACTTC
TRBJ2-1 TRBD2 TRBV7-9 - CASSGATSGRDNEQFF TGTGCCAGCAGCGGGGCGACTAGCGGGAGAGACAATGAGCAGTTCTTC
TRBJ2-1 TRBD2 TRBV15 - CATSRDQDSGNLASSNEQFF TGTGCCACCAGCAGAGATCAAGATAGCGGGAACCTTGCTTCGAGCAATGAGCAGTTCTTC
TRBJ2-1 TRBD2 TRBV7-9 - CASSCTSGREKGEQFF TGTGCCAGCAGCTGTACTAGCGGGAGAGAGAAGGGTGAGCAGTTCTTC
TRBJ2-3 TRBD2 TRBV14 - CASSPRTSGHPRDTQYF TGTGCCAGCAGCCCCAGGACTAGCGGACATCCGAGAGATACGCAGTATTTT
TRBJ2-1 TRBD2 TRBV6-1 - CASSATGTSAYNEQFF TGTGCCAGCAGTGCAACCGGGACTAGCGCGTACAATGAGCAGTTCTTC
TRBJ2-1 - TRBV29-1 - CSVPGRAGDGTGGGVQFF TGCAGCGTTCCGGGCCGGGCGGGAGACGGGACTGGAGGGGGGGTGCAGTTCTTC
TRBJ2-5 - TRBV7-2 - CASSLVRERETQYF TGTGCCAGCAGCTTAGTCCGGGAGCGGGAGACCCAGTACTTC
TRBJ1-5 TRBD1 TRBV7-9 - CASSSGQGLGPQHF TGTGCCAGCAGCTCGGGACAGGGGTTGGGGCCCCAGCATTTT
TRBJ2-7 - TRBV19 - CASSIDYRAYEQYF TGTGCCAGTAGTATAGATTACAGGGCATACGAGCAGTACTTC
TRBJ2-3 TRBD2 TRBV5-1 - CASSLIAGGPIWDTQYF TGCGCCAGCAGCTTAATAGCGGGAGGGCCAATTTGGGATACGCAGTATTTT
TRBJ1-3 - TRBV21-1 few CASNWDSGSGNTIYF TGTGCCAGCAACTGGGACAGTGGTTCTGGAAACACCATATATTTT
TRBJ2-1 - TRBV6-1 - CASSDEAGSSYNEQFF TGTGCCAGCAGTGATGAGGCCGGGAGCTCCTACAATGAGCAGTTCTTC